The entry below describes one TCR beta chain. Germline V lookup: CDR1 LNHDA, CDR2 SQIVND (reference sequence). The CDR3 has 14 amino acids. Trimming took off 7 bases at V and 8 bases at J, with 18 bases between the two ends. The data were obtained in a study of T cell changes during pregnancy in multiple sclerosis. Sequencing used immunoSEQ multiplex PCR; TCRdb keeps in-frame clones, though not all of them. The sample comprises about 43,000 clones, 80% to 90% of which are singletons, and roughly 4.9% rests with the top ten. The chain joins TRBV19 to TRBJ2-4, with a tentative D call TRBD1 (6 bases). This specimen was peripheral blood, taken in the first trimester of pregnancy. The TCR was taken from a female donor in good health, enrolled as a control in a pregnancy study. The CDR3: CASITRGGADIQYF. The CDR3 DNA is TGTGCCAGTATTACTCGAGGGGGAGCGGACATTCAGTACTTC.